A single sample gave rise to the 17 T cell receptor beta chains below, sequenced in a study of cytomegalovirus exposure and HLA in healthy donors (dated by TCRdb to 2017 to 2019). Library preparation was by the immunoSEQ multiplex PCR assay. A mixture of 60 forward primers for TCR Vbeta segments and 13 reverse primers for TCR Jbeta segments was used in the multiplex PCR. Entries here come from immuneACCESS through TCRdb and include only in-frame sequences with V and J called. Some clones fail to appear in such tables; in the studies checked, an unresolved V gene covers under half of the shortfall, and the cause of the remainder is unknown. The sample includes roughly 95,000 clones, with more than 75% observed a single time. Of the sample, 4% to 5.5% is held by the ten largest clones. The sequenced sample was PBMCs. These receptors all come from a man aged 25 to 45 in good health and CMV-seropositive.

The chain is built from TRBV18 and TRBJ1-1; a weak D match, TRBD1 (6 bases). Germline CDR1 and CDR2: KGHSH and LQKENI. V was shortened by 4 bases and J by 5 bases, with 11 bases between the two germline ends. The CDR3 runs 13 residues. The CDR3 reads CASSLGGGTEAFF. The CDR3 nucleotides are TGTGCCAGCTCACTAGGGGGGGGGACTGAAGCTTTCTTT.

The rearrangement uses TRBV18 and TRBJ2-3; D is unclear. V lost 1 base and J lost 0, with 8 bases in between. Germline CDR1 reads KGHSH; CDR2 reads LQKENI. This CDR3 contains 15 residues. DNA of the CDR3: TGTGCCAGCTCACCACAGCAACCTAGCACAGATACGCAGTATTTT. Translating it yields CASSPQQPSTDTQYF.

This chain joins TRBV4-1 and TRBJ2-3, with TRBD2 matching 14 bases. Germline loops: CDR1 MGHRA, CDR2 YSYEKL. Losses at the gene ends were 2 bases for V and 2 bases for J; bases not matched to a gene: 15. The CDR3 totals 21 residues. The CDR3 nucleotides read TGCGCCAGCAGCCAATACCAAACCGGGACTAGCGGGGGATTGGACACAGATACGCAGTATTTT. It is translated as CASSQYQTGTSGGLDTDTQYF.

J is TRBJ1-5 and V is TRBV11-3; TRBD1 might be the D (6 bases). The length of the CDR3 is 15 residues. In germline, CDR1 is SGHNT, CDR2 YENEEA. Trimming removed 0 bases at V and 7 bases at J, with 13 bases between. DNA for the CDR3: TGTGCCAGCAGCTTAGACGGGGGGGCTGGGCAGCCCCAGCATTTT. Its translation: CASSLDGGAGQPQHF.

The J gene is TRBJ2-1, the V gene TRBV5-1; 14 nucleotides match TRBD2. V was pared by 4 bases and J by 8 bases, with 5 bases of the junction left unmatched. Germline V gives CDR1 SGHRS, CDR2 YFSETQ. This CDR3 is 15 amino acids long. This CDR3 is CASSPGTSGSDEQFF. The CDR3 DNA follows: TGCGCCAGCAGCCCTGGGACTAGCGGGAGTGATGAGCAGTTCTTC. The full variable domain, in which reference TRBV5-1 and TRBJ2-1 provide the parts outside the CDR3, is KAGVTQTPRYLIKTRGQQVTLSCSPISGHRSVSWYQQTPGQGLQFLFEYFSETQRNKGNFPGRFSGRQFSNSRSEMNVSTLELGDSALYLCASSPGTSGSDEQFFGPGTRLTVL.

The genes are TRBV7-9 and TRBJ2-5, with a possible D match to TRBD1 (6 bases). V was shortened by 1 base and J by 5 bases, with 14 bases between the two germline ends. The CDR3 covers 15 residues. Per germline, CDR1 SEHNR and CDR2 FQNEAQ (reference sequence). This CDR3 reads CASSLVPGVPETQYF. DNA for the CDR3: TGTGCCAGCAGCTTAGTCCCAGGGGTCCCGGAGACCCAGTACTTC.

The J gene is TRBJ1-1, the V gene TRBV2; possibly TRBD1 for D (5 bases). The germline CDR1 and CDR2 sequences are SNHLY and FYNNEI. Trimming took 4 bases from V and 4 from J, leaving 13 bases between them. This CDR3 is 14 amino acids long. The CDR3 coding sequence is TGTGCCAGCAGTGCCGACAGTGGGGTCACTGAAGCTTTCTTT. This translates into CASSADSGVTEAFF.

CDR3 loop: CANGGRSRDRAADQPQHF. The CDR3 region has the DNA TGTGCCAACGGGGGAAGGAGCCGGGACAGGGCAGCGGATCAGCCCCAGCATTTT. The rearrangement joins TRBV28 to TRBJ1-5; 9 nucleotides agree with TRBD1. The V gene end was trimmed by 10 bases and the J gene end by 5 bases; junction bases not matched to a gene: 21. Germline-derived CDR1 and CDR2 are MDHEN and SYDVKM. The CDR3 has 18 residues.

The chain has TRBV7-8 and TRBJ1-1; D remains unclear. The CDR3 runs 13 residues. Trimming pared 3 bases from V and 1 base from J, leaving 6 bases between. Germline CDR1 reads SGHVS; CDR2 reads FQNEAQ. CDR3 nucleotides: TGTGCCAGCAGCTTTGGCAGGAACACTGAAGCTTTCTTT. Translating it yields CASSFGRNTEAFF. Supplemented by reference TRBV7-8 and TRBJ1-1, the full variable domain reads GAGVSQSPRYKVAKRGQDVALRCDPISGHVSLFWYQQALGQGPEFLTYFQNEAQLDKSGLPSDRFFAERPEGSVSTLKIQRTQQEDSAVYLCASSFGRNTEAFFGQGTRLTVV.

The V call is TRBV2, the J call TRBJ2-1; D remains unclear. The CDR3 has 15 residues. The germline gives CDR1 SNHLY, CDR2 FYNNEI. V was clipped by 8 bases and J by 8 bases, with 22 bases between them. This CDR3 reads CASFHRVPSLDEQFF. The CDR3 nucleotides are TGTGCCAGCTTCCACCGGGTTCCGTCGTTAGATGAGCAGTTCTTC.

This clone was counted only a few times. The chain carries TRBV5-4 and TRBJ2-1; 9 nucleotides agree with TRBD2. Germline V CDR1 and CDR2: SGHNT, YYREEE (reference sequence). The CDR3 consists of 14 residues. Losses at the gene ends were 4 bases for V and 8 bases for J; bases not matched to a gene: 7. The CDR3 bases are TGTGCCAGCAGCGGGCGGGGGGGATGGGATGAGCAGTTCTTC. Amino acid sequence: CASSGRGGWDEQFF.

CDR3 DNA sequence: TGTGCCAGCAGTTATCATCAGGGGTTGAACACTGAAGCTTTCTTT. Protein: CASSYHQGLNTEAFF. This chain uses TRBV6-5 with TRBJ1-1, with D possibly TRBD1 on 6 matching bases. CDR3 length: 15 residues. CDR1 and CDR2 from the germline V gene are MNHEY and SVGAGI. V was pared by 3 bases and J by 0 bases, with 11 bases between.

The V gene is TRBV29-1, the J gene TRBJ2-1; 10 nucleotides align to TRBD1. Unmatched junction bases numbered 4, after V lost 2 bases and J lost 0 bases. The CDR3 length is 16 residues. Germline V gene lookup returns CDR1 SQVTM and CDR2 ANQGSEA. The CDR3, as DNA: TGCAGCGTTGAACGGACAGGGGGGCCCTCCTACAATGAGCAGTTCTTC. This encodes CSVERTGGPSYNEQFF.

This rearrangement joins TRBV2 to TRBJ1-6; the D gene is possibly TRBD1 (5 bases). V was shortened by 3 bases and J by 7 bases, with 7 bases between the two germline ends. The CDR3 has 13 residues. The germline CDR1 and CDR2 sequences are SNHLY and FYNNEI. The CDR3 bases are TGTGCCAGCAGTGACAGGGTAAATTCACCCCTCCACTTT. Amino acids: CASSDRVNSPLHF.

The chain has TRBV7-6 and TRBJ2-7, with 10 nucleotides matching TRBD2. The CDR3 has 21 amino acids. Germline loops: CDR1 SGHVS, CDR2 FNYEAQ. V lost 1 base to trimming and J lost 2 bases; unmatched junction nucleotides: 20. The CDR3 nucleotides are TGTGCCAGCAGCTTAGAGAGGGGAGGGACTAGCGAACTACAATACCCCTACGAGCAGTACGTC. Translation: CASSLERGGTSELQYPYEQYV.

The V gene is TRBV18, the J gene TRBJ1-1; D might be TRBD1 (6 bases). The V gene's germline CDR1 is KGHSH and CDR2 LQKENI. This CDR3 contains 13 residues. Deletions cut 3 bases from V and 4 bases from J, with 9 bases between. The chain's CDR3 is CASSPGRGTEAFF. DNA of the CDR3: TGTGCCAGCTCACCGGGCAGGGGCACTGAAGCTTTCTTT.

The V and J genes are TRBV18 and TRBJ1-2, with D possibly being TRBD1 (5 bases). V was shortened by 3 bases and J by 6 bases, with 11 bases between the two germline ends. The CDR3 sequence is 13 residues long. In germline, CDR1 is KGHSH, CDR2 LQKENI. The CDR3: CASSPPARDGYTF. CDR3 coding DNA: TGTGCCAGCTCACCCCCCGCCAGGGATGGCTACACCTTC.